This entry concerns a single T cell receptor beta chain. Here immunoSEQ multiplex PCR was the method, and the copy in TCRdb shows in-frame clones only, minus some. This repertoire shows 65,000 to 85,000 clones, 94% found once; its top ten account for roughly 0.13%. The data originate from a study of T cell changes during pregnancy in multiple sclerosis. V lost 0 bases, J lost 6 bases, and 11 bases lay in between. CDR3 size: 14 residues. Germline V CDR1 and CDR2: ENHRY, SYGVKD. Specimen: CD4+ T cells from peripheral blood mononuclear cells, collected after pregnancy. The sequence was obtained from a female donor with multiple sclerosis, enrolled in a pregnancy study. The rearrangement uses TRBV10-3 and TRBJ1-2; D is possibly TRBD1 (5 bases). CDR3 in DNA: TGTGCCATCAGTGAGTCGGTTGGCAGGGATGGCTACACCTTC. As protein: CAISESVGRDGYTF.